These 25 T cell receptor beta chains originate from one sample sequenced in a study of T cell repertoires in cytomegalovirus infection. Each CDR3 protein gets one entry after TCRdb re-called the reads with MiXCR. Of 490,000 or so distinct CDR3 sequences in the sample, around 11% were seen once. The sequenced material came from PBMCs. These receptors were taken from a human donor in good health (CMV status not recorded). Some clones in this sample may be carry-over from other donors' samples.

This clonotype has ten or more counts. The CDR3 region is CASSQEGGYEKLFF. In DNA form, the CDR3 reads TGTGCCAGCAGCCAAGAGGGGGGATATGAAAAACTGTTTTTT. This chain joins TRBV4-2 and TRBJ1-4; D may be TRBD1 (5 bases). The CDR3 consists of 14 residues. The germline V gene has CDR1 LGHNA and CDR2 YNFKEQ. With 0 bases removed from V and 6 bases from J, the gap between germline ends came to 8 bases.

This clonotype was recorded many times. The rearrangement joins TRBV6-1 to TRBJ2-3, with D possibly being TRBD1 (6 bases). Per the germline V gene, CDR1 is MNHNS and CDR2 is SASEGT. Trimming shortened V by 6 bases and J by 2 bases, and 15 bases separated the two germline ends. This CDR3 spans 15 amino acids. The CDR3 is CASSLQQGYTDTQYF. CDR3 nucleotides: TGTGCCAGCAGCTTACAGCAGGGGTACACAGATACGCAGTATTTT.

This clonotype was counted at least ten times. The chain uses TRBV9 and TRBJ2-1, with 11 nucleotides matching TRBD2. With 0 bases clipped from V and 5 bases from J, the junction kept 4 bases outside the gene matches. In germline, CDR1 is SGDLS, CDR2 YYNGEE. The CDR3 loop spans 16 amino acids. The CDR3 region has the DNA TGTGCCAGCAGCGTAGGTAGCGGGGGGGCAAACAATGAGCAGTTCTTC. It translates to CASSVGSGGANNEQFF.

This clonotype was detected a few times. This chain links TRBV5-1 with TRBJ2-2; unclear D gene. The CDR3 contains 18 residues. Looked up from germline, CDR1 is SGHRS and CDR2 is YFSETQ. V was trimmed by 0 bases and J by 4 bases, leaving 19 bases between them. The CDR3 is CASSLAQTARISTGELFF. CDR3 DNA sequence: TGCGCCAGCAGCTTGGCGCAAACCGCCCGAATCTCCACCGGGGAGCTGTTTTTT. Full variable domain (remainder filled in from reference TRBV5-1 and TRBJ2-2): KAGVTQTPRYLIKTRGQQVTLSCSPISGHRSVSWYQQTPGQGLQFLFEYFSETQRNKGNFPGRFSGRQFSNSRSEMNVSTLELGDSALYLCASSLAQTARISTGELFFGEGSRLTVL.

This clonotype was recorded many times. V and J are TRBV19 and TRBJ2-2; possible D gene TRBD2, 5 bases. Trimming stripped 7 bases from V and 7 bases from J, with 19 bases between. CDR1 LNHDA and CDR2 SQIVND come from the germline V gene (reference sequence). The CDR3 is made up of 15 amino acids. In DNA, the CDR3 is TGTGCCAGTAAGAGAGGGATGAACCCCCTCGGGGAGCTGTTTTTT. Encoded protein: CASKRGMNPLGELFF.

This sequence joins TRBV7-9 and TRBJ2-7; D is perhaps TRBD1 (6 bases). V was clipped by 4 bases and J by 3 bases, with 25 bases between them. Looked up from germline, CDR1 is SEHNR and CDR2 is FQNEAQ (reference sequence). This CDR3 region has 18 residues. The CDR3 nucleotides read TGTGCCAGCAGCTCCTCCACAGGCACATGGGGACACGACTACGAGCAGTACTTC. Encoded protein: CASSSSTGTWGHDYEQYF.

A few counts support this clonotype. J is TRBJ2-1 and V is TRBV5-1; either TRBD1 or TRBD2 may fit D (5 bases each). V lost 6 bases, J lost 0 bases, and 16 bases lay in between. The germline V gene encodes CDR1 SGHRS and CDR2 YFSETQ. There are 16 residues in the CDR3. The CDR3 DNA reads as TGCGCCAGCACCTGGGGGTGGGGAAGCTCCTACAATGAGCAGTTCTTC. It yields the protein CASTWGWGSSYNEQFF.

This clonotype appeared a few times. V usage is TRBV28 and J usage is TRBJ2-7, with D perhaps matching TRBD2 (6 bases). The CDR3 length is 15 residues. Trimming pared 7 bases from V and 1 base from J, leaving 17 bases between. Germline CDR1 is MDHEN and CDR2 is SYDVKM. CDR3 protein: CASIETGTLSYEQYF. DNA of the CDR3: TGTGCCAGCATTGAAACCGGGACTCTATCCTACGAGCAGTACTTC.

This clonotype was seen many times. This chain uses TRBV7-9 with TRBJ1-2, with unresolved D. This CDR3 comprises 13 residues. Trimming stripped 4 bases from V and 8 bases from J, with 14 bases between. Germline CDR1 and CDR2: SEHNR and FQNEAQ (reference sequence). CDR3 DNA: TGTGCCAGCAGCTCCAGTGGGTTTGGAGGCTACACCTTC. It is translated as CASSSSGFGGYTF.

This clonotype occurred many times. The V call is TRBV4-1, the J call TRBJ2-7, with D perhaps matching TRBD2 (6 bases). The CDR3 sequence is 14 residues long. V was shortened by 2 bases and J by 2 bases, with 10 bases between the two germline ends. Germline loops: CDR1 MGHRA, CDR2 YSYEKL. CDR3 sequence: CASSQPGAPYEQYF. DNA for the CDR3: TGCGCCAGCAGCCAACCGGGAGCCCCCTACGAGCAGTACTTC.

The J gene is TRBJ2-3, the V gene TRBV28, with D uncertain. CDR1 is MDHEN and CDR2 is SYDVKM in the germline V gene. The CDR3 is 17 amino acids. Trimming took 3 bases from V and 3 from J, leaving 19 bases between them. CDR3 in DNA: TGTGCCAGCAGTTTTGGGCGTTGGGGTCTTCCAACAGATACGCAGTATTTT. Translated, it gives CASSFGRWGLPTDTQYF.

This clonotype was counted at least ten times. The chain uses TRBV28 and TRBJ2-7; D is undetermined. The CDR3 is 14 amino acids. Looked up from germline, CDR1 is MDHEN and CDR2 is SYDVKM. V was shortened by 7 bases and J by 2 bases, with 15 bases between the two germline ends. The CDR3 region is CASTPPGSPYEQYF. The CDR3 DNA is TGTGCCAGCACCCCCCCCGGCTCACCCTACGAGCAGTACTTC.

This clonotype was observed many times. The genes are TRBV7-8 and TRBJ2-7, with D perhaps TRBD1 or TRBD2 (5 bases each). V lost 2 bases to trimming and J lost 3 bases, with 14 bases between them. Germline V CDR1 and CDR2: SGHVS, FQNEAQ. The CDR3 consists of 15 residues. The CDR3: CASSLPWGFNYEQYF. CDR3 sequence (DNA): TGTGCCAGCAGCTTACCATGGGGGTTTAACTACGAGCAGTACTTC.

This clonotype occurred many times. The chain is built from TRBV5-5 and TRBJ2-7, with 8 bases that match TRBD2. Losses at the gene ends were 4 bases for V and 3 bases for J; bases not matched to a gene: 3. The V gene's germline CDR1 is SGHKS and CDR2 YYEKEE (reference sequence). The CDR3 has 13 amino acids. The CDR3 bases are TGTGCCAGCAGCAAGGGACTAGACTACGAGCAGTACTTC. It encodes CASSKGLDYEQYF.

This clonotype was seen repeatedly, ten times or more. This chain uses TRBV29-1 with TRBJ1-2, with D unclear. Deletions cut 6 bases from V and 8 bases from J, with 16 bases between. CDR1 and CDR2 from the germline V gene are SQVTM and ANQGSEA. This CDR3 contains 12 residues. The CDR3 DNA reads TGCAGCGTGGGTGCGACCCAAAGAGGCTACACCTTC. Translated, it gives CSVGATQRGYTF.

This clonotype was seen many times. This chain joins TRBV28 and TRBJ2-1; TRBD1 agrees at 7 bases. The V segment lost 6 bases and the J segment 0 bases; nucleotides outside the gene matches: 5. CDR1 MDHEN and CDR2 SYDVKM come from the germline V gene. This CDR3 region has 15 residues. CDR3 sequence reads: CASRSGDSSYNEQFF. DNA for the CDR3: TGTGCCAGCAGGTCTGGGGACAGCTCCTACAATGAGCAGTTCTTC.

This clonotype appeared a few times. The chain joins TRBV28 to TRBJ2-5; perhaps TRBD2 as D (6 bases). Germline values: CDR1 MDHEN, CDR2 SYDVKM. Trimming removed 2 bases at V and 3 bases at J, with 19 bases between. The CDR3 sequence is 17 residues long. The DNA of the CDR3 is TGTGCCAGCAGTTTAACGCTACTCGGGGGTCCCGAAGAGACCCAGTACTTC. Its translation: CASSLTLLGGPEETQYF.

This clonotype showed up just a few times. The chain employs TRBV20-1 and TRBJ1-5, with 7 bases aligning to TRBD1. The length of the CDR3 is 16 residues. Germline values: CDR1 DFQATT, CDR2 SNEGSKA (reference sequence). V was clipped by 3 bases and J by 4 bases; unmatched bases: 12. The CDR3: CSASYGWTGVNQPQHF. CDR3 sequence (DNA): TGCAGTGCTAGTTACGGGTGGACAGGTGTGAATCAGCCCCAGCATTTT.

In this sample, this clonotype turned up a few times. The rearrangement links TRBV20-1 to TRBJ2-1; D is uncertain. Germline CDR1 reads DFQATT; CDR2 reads SNEGSKA (reference sequence). With 3 bases removed from V and 5 bases from J, the gap between germline ends came to 17 bases. This CDR3 contains 15 residues. CDR3 DNA: TGCAGTGCTAGTGGTAGTAGCCGCTTCGACAATGAGCAGTTCTTC. Protein product: CSASGSSRFDNEQFF.

This clonotype showed up just a few times. The J gene is TRBJ2-5, the V gene TRBV5-5, with 8 bases aligning to TRBD1. V lost 0 bases to trimming and J lost 2 bases; unmatched junction nucleotides: 12. Germline V gives CDR1 SGHKS, CDR2 YYEKEE (reference sequence). CDR3 length: 18 amino acids. CDR3 sequence: CASSLAGRGLPNQETQYF. CDR3 sequence (DNA): TGTGCCAGCAGCTTGGCGGGCAGGGGGCTTCCTAATCAAGAGACCCAGTACTTC.

This clonotype was picked up one time. The V gene is TRBV10-2, the J gene TRBJ1-1; D may be TRBD1 (6 bases). Trimming cost V 6 bases and J 2 bases, with 10 bases left between them. The CDR3 contains 13 residues. The V gene's germline CDR1 is WSHSY and CDR2 SAAADI. The CDR3 nucleotides read TGCGCCAGCAGGGACAGCAAAAACACTGAAGCTTTCTTT. Translated, it gives CASRDSKNTEAFF.

The CDR3 loop reads CASSSRAGQAYEQYF. CDR3 in DNA: TGTGCCAGCAGTTCCCGGGCAGGGCAAGCCTACGAGCAGTACTTC. The chain recombines TRBV27 with TRBJ2-7, with D perhaps matching TRBD1 (5 bases). The CDR3 has 15 residues. Looked up from germline, CDR1 is MNHEY and CDR2 is SMNVEV (reference sequence). V lost 4 bases and J 2 bases, leaving 15 bases between the germline ends.

With respect to this clonotype: This may come from a read error, since a much larger clone is one base off. The chain carries TRBV19 and TRBJ1-1, with D possibly being TRBD1 (5 bases). From germline, CDR1 is LNHDA and CDR2 SQIVND (reference sequence). The CDR3 has 13 residues. CDR3 nucleotides: TGTGGCAGTAGTATAGATTGGGGCTCGGAAGCTTTCTTT. Translating gives CGSSIDWGSEAFF.

This clonotype was counted a few times. The V gene is TRBV19, the J gene TRBJ2-2; 7 positions match TRBD1. The CDR3 spans 13 residues. Trimming at V came to 10 bases and at J to 6 bases, leaving 8 bases not matched to a gene. Germline V gene data show CDR1 as LNHDA and CDR2 as SQIVND (reference sequence). The CDR3 sequence is CATTQGEAGELFF. CDR3 DNA: TGTGCCACAACGCAGGGGGAAGCCGGGGAGCTGTTTTTT.

This clonotype was recorded at least ten times. The rearrangement links TRBV7-9 to TRBJ2-3, with D possibly matching TRBD2 (5 bases). The CDR3 is made up of 19 amino acids. V dropped 8 bases and J dropped 2 bases, with 29 bases sitting between them. From germline, CDR1 is SEHNR and CDR2 FQNEAQ (reference sequence). CDR3 DNA sequence: TGTGCCAGCCCTCTAGGATGGGGATTAGGAGGATGGGCCACAGATACGCAGTATTTT. Protein product: CASPLGWGLGGWATDTQYF.